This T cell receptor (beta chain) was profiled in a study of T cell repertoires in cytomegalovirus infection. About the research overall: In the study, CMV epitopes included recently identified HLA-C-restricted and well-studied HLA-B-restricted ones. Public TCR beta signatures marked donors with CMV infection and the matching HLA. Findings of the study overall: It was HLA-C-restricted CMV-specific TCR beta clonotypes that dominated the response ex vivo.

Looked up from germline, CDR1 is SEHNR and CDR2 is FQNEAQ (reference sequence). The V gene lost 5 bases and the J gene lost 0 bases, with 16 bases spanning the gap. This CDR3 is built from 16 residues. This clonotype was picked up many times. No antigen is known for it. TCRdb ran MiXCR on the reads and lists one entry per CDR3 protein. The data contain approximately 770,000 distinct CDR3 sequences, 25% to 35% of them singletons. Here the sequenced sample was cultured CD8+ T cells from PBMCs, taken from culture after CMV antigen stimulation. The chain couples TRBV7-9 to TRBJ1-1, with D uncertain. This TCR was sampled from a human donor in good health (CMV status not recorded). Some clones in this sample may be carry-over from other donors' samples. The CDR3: CASSPPLHLMNTEAFF. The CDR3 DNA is TGTGCCAGCAGCCCCCCTTTACACCTCATGAACACTGAAGCTTTCTTT.